The present T cell receptor (beta chain) was sequenced within a study of blood T cell repertoires in COVID-19 (dated by TCRdb to about 2020). In the study overall: Samples from collaborators originated in the United States, Italy and Spain and spanned both the acute and convalescent phases of COVID-19. Deeply sampled blood TCRbeta repertoires from subjects exposed to, actively infected with, or recovered from COVID-19 were included in the dataset. The repertoires were released in a freely available public database meant as a resource for research on the immune response to SARS-CoV-2. Where available, HLA class I and class II types were obtained from metadata supplied by the sample provider rather than from assay-based typing. Samples came from the ongoing ImmuneRACE study (first 160 participants) plus 1,254 subjects from 6 global collaborators. The prospective study material was composed of cDNA or gDNA derived from T cells, B-cell-depleted T cells, or PBMCs. The sample metadata nearly always contained a de-identified subject ID, COVID-19 status, age in years and sex.

Study-wide findings and limitations: The quantity of clinical and demographic metadata differed by source and by participant and was supplied without curation.

The germline V gene sets CDR1 to KGHDR and CDR2 to SFDVKD. Here V drops 5 bases and J drops 6 bases, and the junction holds 13 bases not matched to any gene. The CDR3 covers 16 residues, taking in both the cysteine and the phenylalanine. Only CDR3 DNA remains: 48 bases, in frame from the first base. Each collaborating institution followed its own protocols to collect whole blood in K2EDTA tubes. For TCRbeta analysis, collaborators shipped samples as frozen whole blood, isolated PBMCs, or DNA extracted from either of those sample types. To note about this clone: There is no known antigen for this receptor. No per-base quality is available; no much larger clone lies one base away.

TCRbeta CDR3 regions were amplified from genomic DNA by means of the immunoSEQ Assay, a bias-controlled multiplex PCR. Regarding the original processing steps: The number of nucleated cells in each sample was estimated from the amplification of reference gene primers within the assay. To quantify the absolute abundance of each unique TCRbeta CDR3 rearrangement, sequence reads were collapsed and filtered. Productive Simpson clonality was computed per sample as the square root of Simpson's diversity index over productive rearrangements. Drawn from immuneACCESS, this table holds only the in-frame rearrangements with V and J called that TCRdb kept. Clones are partly lost; checked studies trace under half to an unresolved V gene and leave the rest unexplained. That table supplies the V and J calls and clone size; D and trimming were determined from the DNA. For this sample there are hundreds of thousands of clones; about 83% appear just once. The ten top clones hold about 2.3% of the sample.

The sequence derives from a middle-aged woman with active or convalescent COVID-19. The sequenced sample consisted of peripheral blood. This chain joins TRBV24-1 to TRBJ1-2; TRBD1 matches 8 bases in the middle. The CDR3 is CATSAHDRGVWDGYTF. At the DNA level, the sequence is TGTGCCACCAGTGCCCACGACAGGGGAGTATGGGATGGCTACACCTTC.